The sequence of this T cell receptor beta chain was determined in a study of OX40 agonist ivuxolimab in advanced cancers. Background on the study: Each dose-escalation patient presented with hepatocellular carcinoma, melanoma, renal cell or head and neck cancer. Partial responses were achieved by three patients: one hepatocellular carcinoma, two cutaneous melanoma. Overall study findings and caveats: At 0.1 to 3.0 mg/kg and by week 6, CD4+ and CD8+ T cells in the blood had expanded clonally.

If patients had autoimmune disease history or systemic immunosuppression, they were excluded. Sequenced by immunoSEQ multiplex PCR; TCRdb stores in-frame clones only, minus some. Of tens of thousands of clones listed, approximately 83% are singletons. As concerns this clone: The target antigen is unknown.

This CDR3 region has 15 residues. The ends lost 4 bases at V and 10 bases at J; junction bases unmatched: 4. Germline CDR1 and CDR2: MNHEY and SVGAGI. This receptor was taken from an adult with an advanced solid tumor such as melanoma, head and neck, liver or kidney cancer. The genes are TRBV6-5 and TRBJ2-1, with 16 bases identical to TRBD2. The sample here was CD4+ or CD8+ T cells sorted from blood, taken in a trial of the OX40 agonist ivuxolimab. CDR3 nucleotide sequence: TGTGCCAGCAGTTTCCCGGGACTAGCGGGGGGGGAGCAGTTCTTC. This gives the protein CASSFPGLAGGEQFF.